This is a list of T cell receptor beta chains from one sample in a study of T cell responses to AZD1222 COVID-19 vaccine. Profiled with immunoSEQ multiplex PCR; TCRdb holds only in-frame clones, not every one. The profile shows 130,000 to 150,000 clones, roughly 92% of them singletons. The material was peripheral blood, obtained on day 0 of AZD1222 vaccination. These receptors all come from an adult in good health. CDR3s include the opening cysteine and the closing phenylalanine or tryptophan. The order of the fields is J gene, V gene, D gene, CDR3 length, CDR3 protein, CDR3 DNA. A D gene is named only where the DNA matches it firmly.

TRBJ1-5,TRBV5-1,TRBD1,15,CASSLGTGANQPQHF,TGCGCCAGCAGCTTGGGAACAGGGGCCAATCAGCCCCAGCATTTT
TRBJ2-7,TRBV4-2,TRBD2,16,CASSSLVGGDVVEQYF,TGTGCCAGCAGCTCCCTAGTGGGGGGGGACGTCGTCGAGCAGTACTTC
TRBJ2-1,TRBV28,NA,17,CASSPTGWEGTYNEQFF,TGTGCCAGCAGCCCCACAGGGTGGGAGGGAACCTACAATGAGCAGTTCTTC
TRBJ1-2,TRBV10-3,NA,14,CAISDPDSNYGYTF,TGTGCCATCAGTGACCCGGACAGTAACTATGGCTACACCTTC
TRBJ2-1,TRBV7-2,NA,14,CASSLEPATREQFF,TGTGCCAGCAGCTTAGAGCCCGCCACTCGCGAGCAGTTCTTC
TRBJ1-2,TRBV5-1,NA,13,CASSLVGRAGYTF,TGCGCCAGCAGCTTAGTGGGCAGGGCCGGCTACACCTTC
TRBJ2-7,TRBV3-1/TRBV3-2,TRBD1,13,CASSTTGLHEQYF,TGTGCCAGCAGCACGACAGGGCTCCACGAGCAGTACTTC
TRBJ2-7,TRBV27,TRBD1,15,CASSLVTGGPYEQYF,TGTGCCAGCAGTTTGGTGACAGGGGGCCCCTACGAGCAGTACTTC
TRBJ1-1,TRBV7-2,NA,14,CASSLARGNTEAFF,TGTGCCAGCAGCTTAGCGCGGGGTAACACTGAAGCTTTCTTT
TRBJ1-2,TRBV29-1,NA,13,CSVAGVRYYGYTF,TGCAGCGTCGCAGGGGTTCGGTACTATGGCTACACCTTC